A selection of T cell receptor beta chains follows, all from one sample in a study of spatial heterogeneity in lung cancer. In TCRdb, the 5' RACE reads were re-called with MiXCR into one record per CDR3 protein. The repertoire holds tens of thousands of distinct CDR3 sequences, roughly 4.2% seen once, with 7% to 8.5% in the top ten. Material: PBMCs, obtained at surgery. The receptor source for this set is a male donor with early-stage non-small cell lung cancer. Each CDR3 is given with its conserved first and last residue. A D gene is named only where the DNA matches it firmly. Part of the rows lack a size; the others show once, few, many or a class for expanded clones.

j_gene,d_gene,abundance,v_gene,CDR3nt,CDR3aa
TRBJ2-7,.,many,TRBV18,TGTGCCAGCTCACCATCCCGGGACGAGCAGTACTTC,CASSPSRDEQYF
TRBJ2-3,TRBD2,many,TRBV28,TGTGCCAGCAGTTTAGGACTAGGGAAGGGGTATTTT,CASSLGLGKGYF
TRBJ2-6,.,many,TRBV7-8,TGTGCCAGCAGCTTAGGGGTCCTGTTCTCTGGGGCCAACGTCCTGACTTTC,CASSLGVLFSGANVLTF
TRBJ2-1,TRBD1,many,TRBV7-8,TGTGCCAGCAGCCCGAAGGACAGGGGGGAATACAATGAGCAGTTCTTC,CASSPKDRGEYNEQFF
TRBJ2-3,.,many,TRBV5-6,TGTGCCAGCAGCTTGAGATTAGCGGATACGCAGTATTTT,CASSLRLADTQYF
TRBJ2-5,TRBD1,medium-sized,TRBV11-2,TGTGCCAGCGGGGACAGCTACCAAGAGACCCAGTACTTC,CASGDSYQETQYF
TRBJ2-1,TRBD2,many,TRBV2,TGTGCCAGCAGCGATAGAGCGGGGCTAAATGAGCAGTTCTTC,CASSDRAGLNEQFF
TRBJ1-5,.,many,TRBV2,TGTGCCAGCAGTGCCCTCTCCACTCAGCCCCAGCATTTT,CASSALSTQPQHF
TRBJ1-1,.,many,TRBV7-9,TGTGCCAGCAGCTTAGCAGCTAACACTGAAGCTTTCTTT,CASSLAANTEAFF
TRBJ1-1,.,many,TRBV6-2/TRBV6-3,TGTGCCAGCAGTTGGCCTAACACTGAAGCTTTCTTT,CASSWPNTEAFF
TRBJ2-7,.,.,TRBV5-6,TGTGCCAGCAGTTTACAGGGCGAGCAGTACTTC,CASSLQGEQYF
TRBJ1-3,.,many,TRBV15,TGTGCCACCAGCAGAGATACCTACGAGGAATCTGGAAACACCATATATTTT,CATSRDTYEESGNTIYF
TRBJ2-7,TRBD2,many,TRBV28,TGTGCCAGCAGCCAGGGAGGGGCCCACTCCTACGAGCAGTACTTC,CASSQGGAHSYEQYF
TRBJ2-6,.,many,TRBV11-2,TGTGCCAGCAGCCTTCATTTGACAGCCCACTCCTCTGGGGCCAACGTCCTGACTTTC,CASSLHLTAHSSGANVLTF
TRBJ2-4,.,few,TRBV27,TGTGCCAGCGGGACCTACGTGGACGCCAAAAACATTCAGTACTTC,CASGTYVDAKNIQYF
TRBJ2-5,.,.,TRBV20-1,TGCAGTGCCCTCAGGGGTGAGACCCAGTACTTC,CSALRGETQYF
TRBJ2-7,.,many,TRBV9,TGTGCCAGCAGTCGGGGCGGACCCTACGAGCAGTACTTC,CASSRGGPYEQYF
TRBJ2-6,.,many,TRBV24-1,TGTGCCGCCTCCCGGGGCTCTGGGGCCAACGTCCTGACTTTC,CAASRGSGANVLTF
TRBJ2-2,.,many,TRBV5-5,TGTGCCAGCAGCTTGACCGGAACCGGGGAGCTGTTTTTT,CASSLTGTGELFF
TRBJ1-5,.,many,TRBV19,TGTGCCAGTAGTATCAGCCTAAATCAGCCCCAGCATTTT,CASSISLNQPQHF
TRBJ2-3,.,many,TRBV6-5,TGTGCCAGCAGTTACGCTGGGACTAGCACAGATACGCAGTATTTT,CASSYAGTSTDTQYF
TRBJ2-3,TRBD2,many,TRBV10-2,TGCGCCAGCAGCAACCTAGCGGGGACCACAGATACGCAGTATTTT,CASSNLAGTTDTQYF
TRBJ2-3,.,.,TRBV18,TGTGCCAGCTCACCGAACACAGATACGCAGTATTTT,CASSPNTDTQYF
TRBJ2-3,.,many,TRBV2,TGTGCCAGCAGAGCCGGGGCCGCCGCAGATACGCAGTATTTT,CASRAGAAADTQYF
TRBJ1-5,.,medium-sized,TRBV18,TGTGCCAGCTCACCAAGGACACCCCAAGGGGATCAGCCCCAGCATTTT,CASSPRTPQGDQPQHF
TRBJ1-2,.,many,TRBV29-1,TGCAGCGGAGGGGCTAACTATGGCTACACCTTC,CSGGANYGYTF
TRBJ2-1,.,many,TRBV27,TGTGCCAGCAGTTTAAGTAGGGCCCTCAATGAGCAGTTCTTC,CASSLSRALNEQFF
TRBJ2-1,TRBD2,many,TRBV12-3/TRBV12-4,TGTGCCAGCAGTTTTGGCTTAGCTAGCGGGAGGGCCGGTGAGCAGTTCTTC,CASSFGLASGRAGEQFF
TRBJ2-5,.,many,TRBV7-3,TGTGCCAGCAGCCCGGGCGGGGGCAACCAAGAGACCCAGTACTTC,CASSPGGGNQETQYF
TRBJ2-2,.,few,TRBV12-3/TRBV12-4,TGTGCCAGCAGTCCCGACGGGGGCTCCTTAGACACCGGGGAGCTGTTTTTT,CASSPDGGSLDTGELFF
TRBJ1-4,TRBD1,many,TRBV4-2,TGTGCCAGCAGCCAATCAGGGGGTGGTGAAAAACTGTTTTTT,CASSQSGGGEKLFF
TRBJ2-1,TRBD2,many,TRBV3-1,TGTGCCAGCAGCCAAGCCGGACTAGCGGGAGCCGTCTTAGGCAATGAGCAGTTCTTC,CASSQAGLAGAVLGNEQFF
TRBJ2-5,.,many,TRBV7-2,TGTGCCAGCAGCTTAATGGGACTGACACAAGAGACCCAGTACTTC,CASSLMGLTQETQYF
TRBJ2-1,TRBD2,few,TRBV5-1,TGCGCCAGCAGCTTTTCTCCGGGAGGGTCCTACAATGAGCAGTTCTTC,CASSFSPGGSYNEQFF
TRBJ2-5,TRBD2,many,TRBV9,TGTGCCAGCAGCGTAAAGGTAGCGGGGGACGACCAAGAGACCCAGTACTTC,CASSVKVAGDDQETQYF